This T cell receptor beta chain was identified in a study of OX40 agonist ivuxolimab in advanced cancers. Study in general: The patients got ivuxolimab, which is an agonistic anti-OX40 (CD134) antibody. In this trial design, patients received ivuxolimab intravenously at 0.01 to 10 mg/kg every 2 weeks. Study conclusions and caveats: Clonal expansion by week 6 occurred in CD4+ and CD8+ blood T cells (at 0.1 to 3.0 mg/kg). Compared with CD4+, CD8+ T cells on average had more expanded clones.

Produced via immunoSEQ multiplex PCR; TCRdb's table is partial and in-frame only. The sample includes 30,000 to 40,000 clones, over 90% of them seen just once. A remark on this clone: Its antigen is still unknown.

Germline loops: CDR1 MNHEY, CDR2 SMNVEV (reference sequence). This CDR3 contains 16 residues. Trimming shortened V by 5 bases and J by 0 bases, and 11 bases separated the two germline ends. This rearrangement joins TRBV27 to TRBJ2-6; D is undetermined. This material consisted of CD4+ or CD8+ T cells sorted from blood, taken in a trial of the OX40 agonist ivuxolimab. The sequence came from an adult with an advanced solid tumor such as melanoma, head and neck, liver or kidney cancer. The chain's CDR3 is CASSPGRTSGANVLTF. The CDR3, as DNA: TGTGCCAGCAGTCCTGGGCGTACCTCTGGGGCCAACGTCCTGACTTTC.